A single sample is the source of the 28 T cell receptor beta chains below, sequenced in a study of T cell responses to AZD1222 COVID-19 vaccine. Sequencing was performed with immunoSEQ multiplex PCR; in TCRdb, only in-frame clones are kept and a portion is missing. The data contain around 79,000 clones, about nine tenths of them singletons. Sequencing used peripheral blood, obtained on day 0 of AZD1222 vaccination. These receptors all come from an adult in good health.

This clone has a single count. The chain employs TRBV9 and TRBJ2-3; possible D gene TRBD2, 5 bases. V lost 0 bases and J 6 bases, leaving 11 bases between the germline ends. The germline gives CDR1 SGDLS, CDR2 YYNGEE. The CDR3 totals 14 residues. CDR3 residues: CASSVAYRGDTQYF. As DNA, the CDR3 is TGTGCCAGCAGCGTAGCTTACCGCGGGGATACGCAGTATTTT.

V gene TRBV15 combines with J gene TRBJ1-2, with D possibly being TRBD1 (6 bases). Germline assignment: CDR1 LNHNV and CDR2 YYDKDF (reference sequence). Trimming removed 8 bases at V and 7 bases at J, with 26 bases between. The CDR3 runs 16 residues. CDR3: CATLDPGTQNDPGYTF. The DNA for the CDR3 is TGTGCCACCCTAGACCCCGGGACACAGAATGACCCTGGCTACACCTTC. The complete variable domain, with remaining parts taken from reference TRBV15 and TRBJ1-2, reads DAMVIQNPRYQVTQFGKPVTLSCSQTLNHNVMYWYQQKSSQAPKLLFHYYDKDFNNEADTPDNFQSRRPNTSFCFLDIRSPGLGDTAMYLCATLDPGTQNDPGYTFGSGTRLTVV.

In this sample, this clone turned up a few times. The V gene is TRBV7-2, the J gene TRBJ1-5; TRBD1 matches 7 bases. From germline, CDR1 is SGHTA and CDR2 FQGNSA. The CDR3 totals 15 residues. J lost 4 bases, V lost 2 bases, and 5 bases had no gene match. CDR3 region: CASSLFQGGNQPQHF. In DNA, the CDR3 is TGTGCCAGCAGCTTATTTCAGGGGGGGAATCAGCCCCAGCATTTT.

The table lists this clone with a few counts. This chain uses TRBV5-4 with TRBJ1-2; D gene unclear. The ends were cut back, 0 bases at V and 8 bases at J, with 8 bases in the middle. CDR1 is SGHNT, CDR2 YYREEE, per germline (reference sequence). This CDR3 has 12 residues. The CDR3 DNA follows: TGTGCCAGCAGCTTGGCCCAGGAGGGCTACACCTTC. It is translated as CASSLAQEGYTF.

The CDR3, as DNA: TGTGCCAGCAGTGACCGCTCTGGGGCCAACGTCCTGACTTTC. It encodes CASSDRSGANVLTF. The V gene is TRBV6-1, the J gene TRBJ2-6; D unresolved. The V gene lost 3 bases and the J gene lost 0 bases, with 3 bases spanning the gap. The CDR3 length is 14 residues. CDR1 is MNHNS and CDR2 is SASEGT in the germline V gene.

This sequence joins TRBV10-3 and TRBJ2-5; 10 positions match TRBD1. The CDR3 covers 15 residues. V gave up 4 bases and J gave up 3 bases; unmatched junction bases: 5. Germline CDR1 is ENHRY and CDR2 is SYGVKD. The CDR3 here is CAISVGGQGKETQYF. The DNA of the CDR3 is TGTGCCATCAGTGTAGGGGGACAGGGGAAAGAGACCCAGTACTTC.

The V call is TRBV9, the J call TRBJ2-1, with D possibly being TRBD1 (6 bases). CDR1 and CDR2 from the germline V gene are SGDLS and YYNGEE. This CDR3 comprises 18 residues. The ends were cut back, 0 bases at V and 5 bases at J, with 21 bases in the middle. The CDR3 here is CASSVEWEQGKSNNEQFF. The CDR3 nucleotides read TGTGCCAGCAGCGTAGAGTGGGAGCAGGGGAAATCAAACAATGAGCAGTTCTTC.

The chain has TRBV9 and TRBJ2-3, with 8 bases identical to TRBD2. CDR3 length: 16 amino acids. V dropped 4 bases and J dropped 5; count of bases not matched to a gene: 12. The germline CDR1 and CDR2 sequences are SGDLS and YYNGEE. CDR3 region: CASSPRSGSGGDTQYF. The CDR3 DNA follows: TGTGCCAGCAGCCCGAGATCCGGAAGCGGGGGAGATACGCAGTATTTT. The full variable domain, its missing parts supplied by reference TRBV9 and TRBJ2-3, is DSGVTQTPKHLITATGQRVTLRCSPRSGDLSVYWYQQSLDQGLQFLIQYYNGEERAKGNILERFSAQQFPDLHSELNLSSLELGDSALYFCASSPRSGSGGDTQYFGPGTRLTVL.

The count of this clone is one. The J gene is TRBJ1-1, the V gene TRBV5-5, with D hard to call. The V gene's germline CDR1 is SGHKS and CDR2 YYEKEE (reference sequence). This CDR3 is 16 amino acids long. Trimming left V 4 bases short and J 0 bases short, with 16 bases between. This CDR3 reads CASSRLLNLMNTEAFF. The DNA for the CDR3 is TGTGCCAGCAGCAGATTGCTAAACTTAATGAACACTGAAGCTTTCTTT. The whole variable domain, filled in from reference TRBV5-5 and TRBJ1-1, reads DAGVTQSPTHLIKTRGQQVTLRCSPISGHKSVSWYQQVLGQGPQFIFQYYEKEERGRGNFPDRFSARQFPNYSSELNVNALLLGDSALYLCASSRLLNLMNTEAFFGQGTRLTVV.

The rearrangement joins TRBV19 to TRBJ1-5; D is uncertain. Germline V gene data show CDR1 as LNHDA and CDR2 as SQIVND (reference sequence). The CDR3 sequence is 17 residues long. Trimming cost V 5 bases and J 4 bases, with 21 bases left between them. The CDR3 spells CASSPTSAWEANQPQHF. CDR3 sequence (DNA): TGTGCCAGTAGTCCAACGTCCGCCTGGGAAGCAAATCAGCCCCAGCATTTT. Together with reference TRBV19 and TRBJ1-5, the CDR3 gives the full variable domain: DGGITQSPKYLFRKEGQNVTLSCEQNLNHDAMYWYRQDPGQGLRLIYYSQIVNDFQKGDIAEGYSVSREKKESFPLTVTSAQKNPTAFYLCASSPTSAWEANQPQHFGDGTRLSIL.

The gene calls are TRBV5-1 and TRBJ2-3, with 8 bases fitting TRBD2. V lost 1 base, J lost 2 bases, and 6 bases stayed unmatched. CDR1 is SGHRS, CDR2 YFSETQ, per germline. This CDR3 is built from 16 residues. The CDR3 protein is CASSLLLAVNTDTQYF. DNA of the CDR3: TGCGCCAGCAGCTTGTTACTAGCGGTGAACACAGATACGCAGTATTTT.

The CDR3 loop reads CASSFLSVGNGYTF. CDR3 bases: TGTGCCAGCAGTTTCTTATCGGTCGGGAATGGCTACACCTTC. This chain links TRBV28 with TRBJ1-2; unclear D gene. With 3 bases removed from V and 6 bases from J, the gap between germline ends came to 14 bases. Germline V gene sequence: CDR1 MDHEN, CDR2 SYDVKM. This CDR3 contains 14 residues.

This clone has only a few counts. This rearrangement joins TRBV6-5 to TRBJ1-1; D is possibly TRBD1 (5 bases). This CDR3 contains 12 residues. CDR1 is MNHEY, CDR2 SVGAGI, per germline. Trimming took off 8 bases at V and 2 bases at J, with 9 bases between the two ends. The CDR3 DNA is TGTGCCAGCGTTCAGGGAAACACTGAAGCTTTCTTT. Translation: CASVQGNTEAFF.

J is TRBJ2-1 and V is TRBV9; the match to TRBD2 covers 8 bases. This CDR3 region has 15 residues. V dropped 2 bases and J dropped 3; count of bases not matched to a gene: 4. Germline CDR1 reads SGDLS; CDR2 reads YYNGEE. The CDR3 DNA reads TGTGCCAGCAGCGTTGGGACTAGTGTCTACAATGAGCAGTTCTTC. It is translated as CASSVGTSVYNEQFF.

The chain links TRBV10-3 to TRBJ2-5; D uncertain. The CDR3 length is 14 residues. The V gene's germline CDR1 is ENHRY and CDR2 SYGVKD. V was cut by 0 bases and J by 9 bases, with 14 bases left in between. The CDR3 DNA reads as TGTGCCATCAGTGAGTCTGCAGGTAGTCAACCCCAGTACTTC. Translated, it gives CAISESAGSQPQYF.

CDR3 amino acids: CASSGGQPGQHF. CDR3 sequence (DNA): TGTGCCAGCAGCGGGGGACAGCCCGGGCAGCATTTT. J is TRBJ1-5 and V is TRBV7-8; the match to TRBD1 covers 7 bases. The CDR3 covers 12 residues. The V gene end was trimmed by 5 bases and the J gene end by 13 bases; junction bases not matched to a gene: 8. Germline values: CDR1 SGHVS, CDR2 FQNEAQ.

This rearrangement joins TRBV5-1 to TRBJ1-2, with D perhaps TRBD1 (5 bases). CDR3 length: 15 amino acids. Per germline, CDR1 SGHRS and CDR2 YFSETQ. Trimming shortened V by 0 bases and J by 8 bases, and 17 bases separated the two germline ends. The CDR3 DNA follows: TGCGCCAGCAGCTTGGTCCAGGGTGGATCCGAAGGCTACACCTTC. It yields the protein CASSLVQGGSEGYTF.

This chain connects TRBV7-9 to TRBJ1-3; D is ambiguous. Germline loops: CDR1 SEHNR, CDR2 FQNEAQ (reference sequence). The CDR3 is 11 amino acids. Deletions cut 4 bases from V and 4 bases from J, with 2 bases between. CDR3 amino acids: CASSWGNTIYF. CDR3 coding DNA: TGTGCCAGCAGCTGGGGAAACACCATATATTTT.

This chain connects TRBV29-1 to TRBJ2-7; either TRBD1 or TRBD2 may fit D (5 bases each). Germline lookup yields CDR1 SQVTM and CDR2 ANQGSEA. Trimming took 1 base from V and 2 from J, leaving 12 bases between them. The CDR3 has 14 amino acids. CDR3 protein: CSVEVRDGPYEQYF. The CDR3 DNA follows: TGCAGCGTTGAAGTCCGGGACGGTCCCTACGAGCAGTACTTC.

V usage is TRBV28 and J usage is TRBJ2-5; D is unresolved. Germline V gene data show CDR1 as MDHEN and CDR2 as SYDVKM. The CDR3 contains 15 residues. The V gene lost 6 bases and the J gene lost 1 base, with 15 bases spanning the gap. Here the CDR3 DNA reads TGTGCCAGCAGCCCCCAAACCTACTCCCAAGAGACCCAGTACTTC. Translation gives CASSPQTYSQETQYF.

The gene calls are TRBV19 and TRBJ1-2, with TRBD1 matching 7 bases. V lost 1 base and J lost 4; bases outside the gene matches: 0. Germline CDR1 reads LNHDA; CDR2 reads SQIVND (reference sequence). This CDR3 is built from 13 residues. The CDR3 region is CASSIGTGYGYTF. CDR3 coding DNA: TGTGCCAGTAGTATAGGGACAGGCTATGGCTACACCTTC.

V is TRBV7-9 and J is TRBJ1-1; 7 nucleotides match TRBD1. This CDR3 contains 13 residues. V lost 5 bases to trimming and J lost 5 bases; unmatched junction nucleotides: 5. Germline V gene data show CDR1 as SEHNR and CDR2 as FQNEAQ (reference sequence). For the CDR3, the DNA is TGTGCCAGCAGCGTCGCACAGGGGACTGAAGCTTTCTTT. Translating gives CASSVAQGTEAFF.

The V gene is TRBV5-1, the J gene TRBJ2-3; possibly TRBD2 for D (6 bases). Per germline, CDR1 SGHRS and CDR2 YFSETQ. V lost 0 bases and J lost 7, with 15 bases in between. This CDR3 is built from 15 residues. The CDR3 DNA reads TGCGCCAGCAGCTTGGGCAGCACGGGAGCGAATACGCAGTATTTT. It codes for CASSLGSTGANTQYF.

This chain uses TRBV6-5 with TRBJ2-7; 8 positions match TRBD1. After removal of 6 bases from V and 0 bases from J, the junction contained 4 bases not matched to a gene. The CDR3 totals 14 residues. Germline values: CDR1 MNHEY, CDR2 SVGAGI. CDR3 coding DNA: TGTGCCAGCAGCGCGACAGGGGCCTCCTACGAGCAGTACTTC. As protein: CASSATGASYEQYF.

CDR3 loop: CASTLHSGRTTRFKYF. The CDR3 bases are TGTGCCAGCACCCTTCATAGCGGGAGGACCACTCGTTTTAAGTATTTT. The rearrangement uses TRBV7-3 and TRBJ2-3, with 10 bases lining up with TRBD2. V was clipped by 7 bases and J by 13 bases; unmatched bases: 20. This CDR3 is built from 16 residues. Germline V gene data show CDR1 as SGHTA and CDR2 as FQGTGA.

The V gene is TRBV9, the J gene TRBJ1-1, with D perhaps matching TRBD1 (6 bases). The CDR3 is made up of 13 amino acids. Between the trimmed V and J ends, which lost 0 bases and 11 bases, there was a span of 14 bases. Germline assignment: CDR1 SGDLS and CDR2 YYNGEE. The CDR3 region is CASSVVRTADAFF. The CDR3 DNA sequence: TGTGCCAGCAGCGTAGTGAGGACAGCCGATGCTTTCTTT.

The rearrangement uses TRBV28 and TRBJ1-6; possible D gene TRBD1, 5 bases. The CDR3 sequence is 14 residues long. Germline V lookup: CDR1 MDHEN, CDR2 SYDVKM. The ends were cut back, 10 bases at V and 8 bases at J, with 18 bases in the middle. CDR3 amino acids: CANKGSLGDSPLHF. As DNA, the CDR3 is TGTGCCAATAAGGGTTCCCTGGGGGATTCACCCCTCCACTTT.

V and J are TRBV3-1 (or the pseudogene TRBV3-2) and TRBJ1-1; D is unresolved. The V gene's germline CDR1 is LGHDT and CDR2 YNNKEL (reference sequence). The germline V and J ends were trimmed by 4 bases and 3 bases, with 3 bases remaining between them. The CDR3 runs 11 residues. In DNA form, the CDR3 reads TGTGCCAGCAGCCGAGACACTGAAGCTTTCTTT. Its translation: CASSRDTEAFF.